The present TCR beta chain was sequenced within a study of T cell responses to AZD1222 COVID-19 vaccine. Study conclusions and caveats: Baseline seropositivity occurred in only six or seven AZD1222 recipients.

Repertoires were generated with immunoSEQ multiplex PCR, while TCRdb's copy carries only in-frame clones and drops some. The data show some 98,000 clones, about nine tenths seen once. Pooled in the analysis were second doses at about 4 or about 12 weeks. V was clipped by 5 bases and J by 3 bases, with 17 bases between them. CDR3 length equals 16 residues. The germline V gene encodes CDR1 MDHEN and CDR2 SYDVKM. As for this clone: Its antigen is undetermined.

This clonotype was obtained from an adult who received the AZD1222 COVID-19 vaccine. The chain joins TRBV28 to TRBJ1-5, with D perhaps TRBD1 (5 bases). Specimen: peripheral blood, collected 28 days after the second AZD1222 dose. The CDR3 is CASSPPGPIYNQPQHF. Here the CDR3 DNA reads TGTGCCAGCAGTCCGCCGGGACCCATCTACAATCAGCCCCAGCATTTT.